This T cell receptor (beta chain) was retrieved from a study of regulatory T cells in long-lasting Graves disease. Noted time point: newly diagnosed GD, antithyroid drugs for less than 3 months. Making the TCR library involved RNA that had been extracted from PBMCs. The authors built TCR beta libraries using iRepertoire HTBI primers and Arm-PCR of CDR3 regions. Via MiXCR, TCRdb re-called the multiplex PCR reads, giving one row per CDR3 protein. The data hold 400,000 to 500,000 distinct CDR3 sequences, with roughly 15% observed a single time. The CDR3 is 14 amino acids. Germline V CDR1 and CDR2: SNHLY, FYNNEI. V was pared by 4 bases and J by 2 bases, with 10 bases between. Study results and caveats: Persistent disease showed a preference for TRBV28, TRBJ1-2 and TRBJ2-5. Accuracy could have been hurt by small sample size.

Points on this clonotype: No antigen is known for it.

The same sample was also studied in work on T cells in Graves' hyperthyroidism and ophthalmopathy. That study reports: In the blood, most expanded thyroid clonotypes above 0.001 appeared as well.

V and J are TRBV2 and TRBJ2-3; unclear D gene. The sequence was obtained from a woman aged 45 to 65 with Graves disease. Material: peripheral blood mononuclear cells (PBMCs), obtained at new diagnosis, from a patient treated with antithyroid drugs. Written as DNA, the CDR3 is TGTGCCAGCAGTGTCTTGGTGCCCACAGATACGCAGTATTTT. Its translation: CASSVLVPTDTQYF. The whole variable domain, remainder taken from reference TRBV2 and TRBJ2-3, is EPEVTQTPSHQVTQMGQEVILRCVPISNHLYFYWYRQILGQKVEFLVSFYNNEISEKSEIFDDQFSVERPDGSNFTLKIRSTKLEDSAMYFCASSVLVPTDTQYFGPGTRLTVL.